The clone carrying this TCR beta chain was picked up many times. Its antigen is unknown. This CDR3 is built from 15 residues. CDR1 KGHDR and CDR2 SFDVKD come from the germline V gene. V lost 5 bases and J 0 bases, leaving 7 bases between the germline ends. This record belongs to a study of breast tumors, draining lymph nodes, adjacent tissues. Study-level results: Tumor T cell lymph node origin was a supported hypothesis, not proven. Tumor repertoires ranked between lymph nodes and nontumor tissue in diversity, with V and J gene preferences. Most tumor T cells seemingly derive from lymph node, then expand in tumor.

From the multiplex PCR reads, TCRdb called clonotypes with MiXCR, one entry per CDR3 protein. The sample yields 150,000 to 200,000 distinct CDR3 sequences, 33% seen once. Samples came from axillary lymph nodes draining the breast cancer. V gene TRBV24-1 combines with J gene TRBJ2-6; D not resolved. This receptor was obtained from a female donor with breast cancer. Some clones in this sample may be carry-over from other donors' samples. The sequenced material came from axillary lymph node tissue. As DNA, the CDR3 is TGTGCCACCAGTGCCCCTTACTCTGGGGCCAACGTCCTGACTTTC. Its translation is CATSAPYSGANVLTF.